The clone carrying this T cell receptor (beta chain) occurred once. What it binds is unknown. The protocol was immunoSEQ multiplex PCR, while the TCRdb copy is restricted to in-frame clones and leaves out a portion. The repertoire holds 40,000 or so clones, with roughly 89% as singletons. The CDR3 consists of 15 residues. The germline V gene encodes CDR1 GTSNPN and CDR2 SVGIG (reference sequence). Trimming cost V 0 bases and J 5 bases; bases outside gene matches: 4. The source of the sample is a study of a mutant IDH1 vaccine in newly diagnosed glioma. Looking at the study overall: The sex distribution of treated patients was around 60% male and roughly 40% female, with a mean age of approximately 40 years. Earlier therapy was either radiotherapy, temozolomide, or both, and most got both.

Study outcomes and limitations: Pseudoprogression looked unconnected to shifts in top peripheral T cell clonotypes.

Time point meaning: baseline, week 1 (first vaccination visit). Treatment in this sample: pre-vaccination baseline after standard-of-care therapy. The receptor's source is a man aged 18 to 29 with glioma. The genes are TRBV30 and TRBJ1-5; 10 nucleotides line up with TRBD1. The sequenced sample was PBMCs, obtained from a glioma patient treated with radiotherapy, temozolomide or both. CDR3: CAWSVLGQGHQPQHF. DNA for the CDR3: TGTGCCTGGAGTGTACTGGGACAGGGGCATCAGCCCCAGCATTTT. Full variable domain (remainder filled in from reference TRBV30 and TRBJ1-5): SQTIHQWPATLVQPVGSPLSLECTVEGTSNPNLYWYRQAAGRGLQLLFYSVGIGQISSEVPQNLSASRPQDRQFILSSKKLLLSDSGFYLCAWSVLGQGHQPQHFGDGTRLSIL.